Below, 17 T cell receptor beta chains from the same sample are listed, as sequenced in a study of T-cell reconstitution after alpha-beta-depleted transplantation in children. The authors prepared the TCRbeta library with unique molecular identifiers. One entry per CDR3 protein, called by TCRdb with MiXCR from the PCR reads. The table lists a few hundred thousand distinct CDR3 sequences, about an eighth of them singletons. Sequenced here: PBMCs, mostly from graft donor cells, sampled 360 days after TCRalphabeta/CD19-depleted stem cell transplant. The receptors here all came from a male patient under 18 who had a stem cell transplant for acute myeloid leukemia, so the T cells may come from the graft donor.

V is TRBV29-1 and J is TRBJ2-1, with D possibly matching TRBD2 (6 bases). Germline CDR1 reads SQVTM; CDR2 reads ANQGSEA. The CDR3 sequence is 14 residues long. The V gene lost 6 bases and the J gene lost 8 bases, with 20 bases spanning the gap. The CDR3 is CSVAGTPFSYEQFF. The CDR3 nucleotides read TGCAGCGTCGCCGGGACTCCCTTTTCATATGAGCAGTTCTTC.

This clonotype has just a few counts. CDR3: CASRGGRYEQYF. DNA for the CDR3: TGTGCCAGCAGGGGGGGGAGGTACGAGCAGTACTTC. The chain recombines TRBV28 with TRBJ2-7; the match to TRBD2 covers 7 bases. Looked up from germline, CDR1 is MDHEN and CDR2 is SYDVKM. The length of the CDR3 is 12 residues. V trimming: 6 bases; J trimming: 4 bases; junction bases outside the gene matches: 3.

This chain uses TRBV5-1 with TRBJ1-4; D possibly corresponds to TRBD1 (5 bases). This CDR3 is 17 amino acids long. Deletions cut 4 bases from V and 0 bases from J, with 16 bases between. CDR1 SGHRS and CDR2 YFSETQ come from the germline V gene. CDR3 DNA: TGCGCCAGCAGCCCGTGGGGGGGTACCGCAACTAATGAAAAACTGTTTTTT. This encodes CASSPWGGTATNEKLFF.

The V gene is TRBV20-1, the J gene TRBJ2-3; TRBD1 might be the D (6 bases). The length of the CDR3 is 15 residues. CDR1 and CDR2 (germline): DFQATT, SNEGSKA (reference sequence). Trimming removed 1 base at V and 0 bases at J, with 11 bases between. CDR3 sequence reads: CSARGDIPSTDTQYF. The CDR3 region has the DNA TGCAGTGCTAGAGGGGACATCCCTAGCACAGATACGCAGTATTTT.

This clonotype was recorded a few times. The genes are TRBV14 and TRBJ1-1; TRBD1 agrees at 7 bases. Unmatched junction bases numbered 2, after V lost 4 bases and J lost 6 bases. CDR3 length: 12 amino acids. CDR1 and CDR2 from the germline V gene are SGHDN and FVKESK. CDR3 bases: TGTGCCAGCAGCCTGACAGGGCCTGAAGCTTTCTTT. It codes for CASSLTGPEAFF.

This clonotype was seen ten or more times. J is TRBJ2-1 and V is TRBV6-1; 14 bases fit TRBD2. J gave up 6 bases and V 8 bases, and 9 bases lay outside the gene matches. The germline V gene encodes CDR1 MNHNS and CDR2 SASEGT. The CDR3 extends over 16 amino acids. The CDR3 DNA sequence: TGTGCCAGCGGGGGACTAGCGGGAGCTAGTGGCAATGAGCAGTTCTTC. Translation gives CASGGLAGASGNEQFF.

This clonotype showed up just a few times. This chain connects TRBV6-2 or TRBV6-3 to TRBJ2-1; 9 positions agree with TRBD2. V trimming: 0 bases; J trimming: 6 bases; junction bases outside the gene matches: 6. CDR1 and CDR2 (germline): MNHEY, SVGEGT. The CDR3 spans 16 residues. The CDR3 protein is CASSYSHSGSRNEQFF. The CDR3 DNA reads as TGTGCCAGCAGTTACTCACATAGCGGGAGCCGCAATGAGCAGTTCTTC.

The rearrangement joins TRBV20-1 to TRBJ2-7; 13 bases align to TRBD2. From germline, CDR1 is DFQATT and CDR2 SNEGSKA (reference sequence). Unmatched junction bases numbered 14, after V lost 4 bases and J lost 2 bases. The CDR3 sequence is 18 residues long. The CDR3 loop is CSAIPGLTSGRPPYEQYF. The CDR3 bases are TGCAGTGCTATCCCAGGGTTGACTAGCGGGAGGCCCCCCTACGAGCAGTACTTC.

This clonotype was picked up many times. The chain recombines TRBV4-2 with TRBJ2-5; D may be TRBD2 (6 bases). The V gene's germline CDR1 is LGHNA and CDR2 YNFKEQ. The CDR3 contains 17 residues. The V end lost 4 bases, the J end lost 2 bases, and 20 bases lay between the germline ends. This CDR3 reads CASSPQGPGLLQETQYF. The CDR3 DNA sequence: TGTGCCAGCAGCCCCCAAGGGCCGGGACTCTTACAAGAGACCCAGTACTTC.

A few counts support this clonotype. The chain joins TRBV6-2 or TRBV6-3 to TRBJ2-1, with TRBD1 identical over 8 bases. Germline V gene data show CDR1 as MNHEY and CDR2 as SVGEGT. The J segment lost 6 bases and the V segment lost 10 bases, leaving 11 bases of the junction unmatched. The CDR3 contains 14 residues. The CDR3 sequence: CATLRGQLTNEQFF. DNA of the CDR3: TGTGCCACCCTCAGGGGGCAACTTACCAATGAGCAGTTCTTC.

This rearrangement joins TRBV20-1 to TRBJ2-7; TRBD2 matches at 10 bases. The germline CDR1 and CDR2 sequences are DFQATT and SNEGSKA (reference sequence). Losses at the gene ends were 3 bases for V and 2 bases for J; bases not matched to a gene: 13. The CDR3 covers 17 residues. The CDR3 DNA is TGCAGTGCTAGCCCGGCTAGCGGGAGTACACGAACCTACGAGCAGTACTTC. This translates into CSASPASGSTRTYEQYF.

A few counts support this clonotype. The J gene is TRBJ2-1, the V gene TRBV5-1, with D possibly being TRBD2 (6 bases). Between the trimmed V and J ends, which lost 0 bases and 4 bases, there was a span of 11 bases. The germline gives CDR1 SGHRS, CDR2 YFSETQ. The CDR3 is 15 amino acids. DNA of the CDR3: TGCGCCAGCAGCTTGGCGGGACTGGATTACAATGAGCAGTTCTTC. It is translated as CASSLAGLDYNEQFF.

This clonotype was detected many times. V and J are TRBV29-1 and TRBJ2-3; TRBD2 might be the D (6 bases). V was trimmed by 4 bases and J by 1 base, leaving 12 bases between them. Germline V gene lookup returns CDR1 SQVTM and CDR2 ANQGSEA. CDR3 size: 14 residues. The CDR3 sequence: CSVVRLERTDTQYF. DNA of the CDR3: TGCAGCGTTGTTCGACTAGAGCGCACAGATACGCAGTATTTT.

This clonotype has at least ten counts. The chain links TRBV9 to TRBJ2-3; the D gene could be TRBD1 or TRBD2 (6 bases each). The CDR3 contains 12 residues. V was cut by 7 bases and J by 5 bases, with 11 bases left in between. Germline CDR1 is SGDLS and CDR2 is YYNGEE. For the CDR3, the DNA is TGTGCCAGCGGAGGGGGACGAGATACGCAGTATTTT. The encoded protein is CASGGGRDTQYF.

This clonotype was recorded many times. The conserved final phenylalanine or tryptophan is absent from the CDR3, which likely points to a read error. Because the CDR3's place on the DNA is in doubt, the DNA is left out and the CDR3 is given as listed by TCRdb. The chain joins TRBV7-9 to TRBJ1-3. The germline V gene has CDR1 SEHNR and CDR2 FQNEAQ (reference sequence). Counting both end residues, the CDR3 totals 11 amino acids. CDR3 amino acids: CASSLDHVSFY.

V and J are TRBV5-1 and TRBJ2-1; 8 bases line up with TRBD2. The V gene's germline CDR1 is SGHRS and CDR2 YFSETQ. CDR3 length: 17 amino acids. V trimming: 2 bases; J trimming: 6 bases; junction bases outside the gene matches: 13. In DNA, the CDR3 is TGCGCCAGCAGCTTCGGTCGAGCAGCGGGAGCTGGCAATGAGCAGTTCTTC. It translates to CASSFGRAAGAGNEQFF.

This clonotype appeared a few times. CDR3 residues: CASSYGHLTYEQYF. In DNA, the CDR3 is TGTGCCAGCAGTTATGGTCACCTCACCTACGAGCAGTACTTC. This sequence joins TRBV6-5 and TRBJ2-7, with no clear D. V lost 3 bases and J 2 bases, leaving 11 bases between the germline ends. The CDR3 runs 14 residues. Looked up from germline, CDR1 is MNHEY and CDR2 is SVGAGI.